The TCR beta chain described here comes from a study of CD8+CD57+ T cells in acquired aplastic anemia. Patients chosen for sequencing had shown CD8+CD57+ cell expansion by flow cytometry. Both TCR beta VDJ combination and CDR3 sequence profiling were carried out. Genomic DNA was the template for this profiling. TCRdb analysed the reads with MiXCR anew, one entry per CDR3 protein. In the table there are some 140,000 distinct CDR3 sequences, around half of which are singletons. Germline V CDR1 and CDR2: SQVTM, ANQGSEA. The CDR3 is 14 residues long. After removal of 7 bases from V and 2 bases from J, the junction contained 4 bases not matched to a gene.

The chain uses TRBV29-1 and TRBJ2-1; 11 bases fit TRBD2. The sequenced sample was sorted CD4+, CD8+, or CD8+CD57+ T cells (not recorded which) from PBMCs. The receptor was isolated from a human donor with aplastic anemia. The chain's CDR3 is CSAHSGRAYNEQFF. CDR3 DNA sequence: TGCAGCGCACATAGCGGGAGGGCCTACAATGAGCAGTTCTTC.